This T cell receptor (beta chain) derives from a study of CD8 T cells in Susac syndrome. CDR3 length: 14 residues. The V and J ends lost 7 bases and 3 bases, in that order; junction bases with no gene match: 8. In germline, CDR1 is SGHRS, CDR2 YFSETQ. This clonotype appeared a single time. Random hexamers primed reverse transcription of about 0.45 to 1 ug RNA. In TCRdb, the immunoSEQ multiplex PCR reads were re-called with MiXCR into one record per CDR3 protein. The profile shows tens of thousands of distinct CDR3 sequences, just under 95% of them singletons. Sequencing was done on a sample of CD8+ T cells from PBMCs. The receptor's source is a human donor with Susac syndrome. The chain combines TRBV5-1 with TRBJ2-7, with 9 bases aligning to TRBD1. The CDR3 DNA follows: TGCGCCAGCTTCACCGGGACAGGGAACTACGAGCAGTACTTC. Translation gives CASFTGTGNYEQYF.